The present entry profiles one T cell receptor beta chain with its context. Only in-frame clones appear in the TCRdb table, and some are missing; sequencing was by immunoSEQ multiplex PCR. Of approximately 230,000 clones in the sample, about 91% were seen once. These data belong to a study of blood T cell repertoires in COVID-19. The CDR3 sequence is 18 residues long. In germline, CDR1 is SGHRS, CDR2 YFSETQ. V shed 4 bases and J 0 bases; nucleotides not matched to a gene: 12. The gene calls are TRBV5-1 and TRBJ1-3; TRBD1 aligns across 8 bases. Sample: peripheral blood. The clonotype was recovered from a man older than 75 with acute or convalescent COVID-19. In DNA, the CDR3 is TGCGCCAGCAGCCCCTGGACAGGGAAAGCTGCCTCTGGAAACACCATATATTTT. Its protein is CASSPWTGKAASGNTIYF.